The T cell receptor (beta chain) described here comes from a study of shared clonotypes between healthy human individuals. Study context: Researchers assigned three CD4 naive, three CD4 memory, two CD8 naive and one CD8 memory plate to each donor.

Study findings and constraints: Clonotype sharing across a few donors was observed for around 4.5% of naive CD4 clonotypes. Shared clonotypes across all four donors exceeded non-shared ones in generation probability.

This CDR3 region has 16 residues. Germline CDR1 reads LGHNA; CDR2 reads YNFKEQ. V shed 2 bases and J shed 3 bases, with 13 bases lying between them. This clone came up a few times. Its target is unknown. Deep was the level at which the assay was run. Profiled with immunoSEQ multiplex PCR; TCRdb holds only in-frame clones, not every one. The profile shows around 2,000,000 clones, 85% to 95% of them singletons. CD45RO-negative cells were positively selected for CCR7, leaving out terminally differentiated effector memory CD45RA+ cells. This chain links TRBV4-2 with TRBJ2-2; a possible D gene is TRBD1 (7 bases). Specimen: naive CD8+ T cells from PBMCs. The origin of this receptor is a man younger than 35 in good health. Some clones in this sample may be carry-over from other donors' samples. Written as DNA, the CDR3 is TGTGCCAGCAGCCAAATGGAGGGGGCCGACACCGGGGAGCTGTTTTTT. Its protein is CASSQMEGADTGELFF.